This T cell receptor beta chain was observed in a study of T-cell reconstitution after alpha-beta-depleted transplantation in children. For this clonotype: As yet, its antigen is unknown.

The study, taken as a whole, reports: Fresh T-cell production supplied most of the T-cell counts and diversity seen one year after transplant.

Using unique molecular identifiers, the investigators prepared the TCRbeta library. TCRdb fed the PCR reads into MiXCR, producing one record per CDR3 protein. In the table there are 90,000 to 100,000 distinct CDR3 sequences, 20% to 30% of which are singletons. V lost 6 bases to trimming and J lost 6 bases, with 17 bases between them. The CDR3 spans 14 residues. Per germline, CDR1 SGHRS and CDR2 YFSETQ. This TCR was recovered from a boy between 2 and 15 years old with acute lymphoblastic leukemia, due to receive a stem cell transplant. The genes are TRBV5-1 and TRBJ2-3; D is possibly TRBD2 (5 bases). The source material was PBMCs, sampled before TCRalphabeta/CD19-depleted stem cell transplant. The CDR3 region has the DNA TGCGCCAGCACCTATCGAGGGCAAGGTGATACGCAGTATTTT. Translated, it gives CASTYRGQGDTQYF. Together with reference TRBV5-1 and TRBJ2-3, the CDR3 gives the full variable domain: KAGVTQTPRYLIKTRGQQVTLSCSPISGHRSVSWYQQTPGQGLQFLFEYFSETQRNKGNFPGRFSGRQFSNSRSEMNVSTLELGDSALYLCASTYRGQGDTQYFGPGTRLTVL.